This entry lists 22 T cell receptor beta chains sequenced from one sample in a study of CD8+CD57+ T cells in acquired aplastic anemia. TCR beta VDJ and CDR3 profiling used genomic DNA as template. TCRdb fed the reads into MiXCR, producing one record per CDR3 protein. Of some 410,000 distinct CDR3 sequences detected, roughly 64% appear once; the ten largest clones hold 3% to 5%. Sample: sorted CD4+, CD8+, or CD8+CD57+ T cells (not recorded which) from PBMCs. The receptors shown here come from a human donor in good health, serving as a control.

About this clonotype itself: No conserved phenylalanine or tryptophan is present at the end of the CDR3, so a read error is the likely explanation. It is unclear where the CDR3 begins or ends on the DNA, so no DNA is shown, and the CDR3 is as TCRdb lists it. The rearrangement uses TRBV29-1 and TRBJ1-2; TRBD1 reflects the table's D call only, with no check against the DNA. The CDR3 extends over 12 residues, inclusive of both ends. Germline V lookup: CDR1 SQVTM, CDR2 ANQGSEA. This CDR3 is CSVAVDKMDGNT.

V and J are TRBV7-2 and TRBJ2-3; D is perhaps TRBD1 (7 bases). The CDR3 is 15 amino acids. Trimming left V 5 bases short and J 11 bases short, with 23 bases between. Germline-derived CDR1 and CDR2 are SGHTA and FQGNSA. DNA for the CDR3: TGTGCCAGCAGCCGCCAGGGGGGCGCGAACAATGAGCAGTATTTT. Residues: CASSRQGGANNEQYF.

The chain uses TRBV12-5 and TRBJ2-5, with 7 bases identical to TRBD1. The CDR3 consists of 15 residues. V lost 3 bases and J lost 5; bases outside the gene matches: 9. Germline CDR1 and CDR2: LGHNT and FRNRAP. The CDR3 nucleotides read TGTGCTAGTGGTTTCGGTACAGGGGAGAGTGAGACCCAGTACTTC. This codes for CASGFGTGESETQYF.

A remark on this clonotype: Without the conserved terminal phenylalanine or tryptophan, this CDR3 likely stems from a read error. It is unclear where the CDR3 begins or ends on the DNA, so no DNA is shown, and the CDR3 is as TCRdb lists it. V usage is TRBV7-9 and J usage is TRBJ1-1. The CDR3 length equals 13 residues, ends included. Germline CDR1 is SEHNR and CDR2 is FQNEAQ (reference sequence). CDR3 residues: CASSRGGGPQANE.

This clonotype was counted a single time. The V gene is TRBV5-1, the J gene TRBJ1-6, with D possibly TRBD1 on 6 matching bases. V was clipped by 3 bases and J by 8 bases, with 21 bases between them. The CDR3 loop spans 17 amino acids. The germline V gene has CDR1 SGHRS and CDR2 YFSETQ. This chain's CDR3 is CASSSGLTTGFHSPLHF. CDR3 DNA sequence: TGCGCCAGCAGCTCGGGACTAACTACAGGGTTCCATTCACCCCTCCACTTT.

In the case of this clonotype: The CDR3 does not end in the conserved phenylalanine or tryptophan, so this is likely a read error. This sequence joins TRBV5-1 and TRBJ2-7, with TRBD2 as a possible D gene (5 bases). The CDR3 totals 13 residues. The germline CDR1 and CDR2 sequences are SGHRS and YFSETQ. CDR3: CASSVTGNCEQYL. The CDR3 DNA reads TGTGCCAGCAGTGTGACGGGGAACTGCGAGCAGTACCTC.

This clonotype was found many times. J is TRBJ2-5 and V is TRBV7-2; TRBD1 matches 10 bases. Germline CDR1 reads SGHTA; CDR2 reads FQGNSA. The CDR3 extends over 14 amino acids. J lost 5 bases, V lost 8 bases, and 8 bases had no gene match. CDR3 DNA sequence: TGTGCCAGCGGACGACAGGGGGCGTTCGAGACCCAGTACTTC. Its protein product is CASGRQGAFETQYF.

This chain links TRBV7-2 with TRBJ2-5; TRBD1 matches 7 bases. Germline V gene data show CDR1 as SGHTA and CDR2 as FQGNSA. The CDR3 consists of 19 residues. V lost 0 bases and J lost 5; bases outside the gene matches: 18. As DNA, the CDR3 is TGTGCCAGCAGCTTAGCGTTCAGGGGGTTCTACGAGCAGCGGGAGACCCAGTACTTC. This codes for CASSLAFRGFYEQRETQYF.

Concerning this clonotype: Sequence at one end of the junction differs from germline and may be a read error. The rearrangement joins TRBV7-8 to TRBJ2-6; possibly TRBD1 or TRBD2 for D (5 bases each). CDR1 is SGHVS, CDR2 FQNEAQ, per germline. The CDR3 runs to 14 residues. The CDR3 region is CASSLDGANGANVF. In nucleotides, the CDR3 is TGTGCCAGCAGCCTGGACGGGGCCAATGGGGCCAACGTCTTC.

The chain is built from TRBV4-2 and TRBJ1-2; D unclear. The germline V gene has CDR1 LGHNA and CDR2 YNFKEQ. V was clipped by 5 bases and J by 0 bases, with 13 bases between them. The CDR3 covers 15 residues. The CDR3 is CASSSAVAPNYGYTF. The CDR3 DNA follows: TGTGCCAGCAGCTCCGCCGTAGCTCCTAACTATGGCTACACCTTC.

V usage is TRBV2 and J usage is TRBJ2-7, with D unresolved. The CDR3 is made up of 12 amino acids. Trimming removed 9 bases from V and 7 bases from J, with 16 bases in between. Looked up from germline, CDR1 is SNHLY and CDR2 is FYNNEI. CDR3 amino acids: CARRRGPYEQYF. CDR3 in DNA: TGTGCCAGGAGACGCGGCCCGTATGAGCAGTACTTC. Combining the CDR3 with reference TRBV2 and TRBJ2-7 gives the whole variable domain EPEVTQTPSHQVTQMGQEVILRCVPISNHLYFYWYRQILGQKVEFLVSFYNNEISEKSEIFDDQFSVERPDGSNFTLKIRSTKLEDSAMYFCARRRGPYEQYFGPGTRLTVT.

As DNA, the CDR3 is TGTGCCAGCAGCCGCAGGACCAAAGAGACCCAGTACTTCACCTTC. Translated, it gives CASSRRTKETQYFTF. The chain is built from TRBV7-2 and TRBJ1-2; D ambiguous. This CDR3 comprises 15 residues. The germline V gene has CDR1 SGHTA and CDR2 FQGNSA. The ends were cut back, 5 bases at V and 13 bases at J, with 26 bases in the middle.

This clonotype was counted ten times or more. The genes are TRBV12-3 or TRBV12-4 and TRBJ2-6; 7 positions agree with TRBD1. The CDR3 sequence is 17 residues long. V shed 5 bases, J shed 4 bases, and the junction held 11 bases outside the gene matches. The CDR3 loop is CASSKLTGRPGANVLTF. CDR3 coding DNA: TGTGCCAGCAGTAAATTGACAGGGCGTCCCGGGGCCAACGTCCTGACTTTC.

V usage is TRBV6-5 and J usage is TRBJ1-5; TRBD1 is a possible D gene (6 bases). Germline V gives CDR1 MNHEY, CDR2 SVGAGI. There are 13 residues in the CDR3. The ends were cut back, 4 bases at V and 10 bases at J, with 14 bases in the middle. The DNA for the CDR3 is TGTGCCAGCAGTTTCGAGGGGGTATCACCCCAGCATTTT. It yields the protein CASSFEGVSPQHF.

This clonotype came up many times. The chain recombines TRBV5-1 with TRBJ2-4; TRBD2 aligns across 13 bases. Germline V gene sequence: CDR1 SGHRS, CDR2 YFSETQ. This CDR3 is built from 18 residues. Germline trimming cut 4 bases from V and 6 bases from J; bases unmatched to any gene: 13. The CDR3 DNA reads as TGCGCCAGCAGCCCGGGTGTCGGGACTAGCGGGATCGGAAACATTCAGTACTTC. Translation gives CASSPGVGTSGIGNIQYF.

The chain carries TRBV5-6 and TRBJ2-3, with TRBD1 identical over 10 bases. The germline gives CDR1 SGHDT, CDR2 YYEEEE. The CDR3 extends over 15 amino acids. The V segment lost 4 bases and the J segment 3 bases; nucleotides outside the gene matches: 5. This chain's CDR3 is CASSIRQGATDTQYF. CDR3 nucleotides: TGTGCCAGCAGCATCCGACAGGGGGCAACAGATACGCAGTATTTT.

Concerning this clonotype: Germline and junction disagree at one end, which may indicate a read error. This chain uses TRBV7-2 with TRBJ1-4, with D possibly being TRBD1 (5 bases). The CDR3 is 13 amino acids. CDR1 SGHTA and CDR2 FQGNSA come from the germline V gene. CDR3 sequence (DNA): TGTGCCAGCAGCTCGAGGGGAGATGTCACTCTGTTTTTC. Translating gives CASSSRGDVTLFF.

This clonotype was found a few times. A junction boundary mismatches the germline segment, possibly from a read error. The rearrangement links TRBV25-1 to TRBJ2-7, with no clear D. CDR1 is MGHDK, CDR2 SYGVNS, per germline. The CDR3 has 14 amino acids. The CDR3 here is CASSELGSSYEQCF. The CDR3 nucleotides are TGTGCCAGCAGTGAATTGGGAAGCTCCTACGAGCAGTGCTTC.

This clonotype showed up just once. Written as DNA, the CDR3 is TGTGCCAGCAGCGTGGATACCGGGACAGGGCCCGTGGATACGCAGTATTTT. It yields the protein CASSVDTGTGPVDTQYF. The chain employs TRBV9 and TRBJ2-3; TRBD1 matches 9 bases. V was pared by 2 bases and J by 6 bases, with 13 bases of the junction left unmatched. CDR1 is SGDLS and CDR2 is YYNGEE in the germline V gene. The CDR3 is 17 residues long.

A few counts support this clonotype. At one end, the junction sequence differs from germline, possibly due to a read error. The chain's CDR3 is CANSEQARTYEQYF. CDR3 bases: TGTGCCAACAGTGAGCAGGCCAGGACCTACGAGCAGTACTTC. This chain links TRBV24-1 with TRBJ2-7; D remains unclear. The CDR3 is 14 amino acids. Germline-derived CDR1 and CDR2 are KGHDR and SFDVKD.

About this clonotype: No conserved phenylalanine or tryptophan ends this CDR3, so it is likely a read error. The DNA is left out, because the CDR3 cannot be placed on it with certainty; the CDR3 is given as TCRdb lists it. The chain links TRBV7-9 to TRBJ2-3; the table calls TRBD1, which could not be checked here. Germline V gene lookup returns CDR1 SEHNR and CDR2 FQNEAQ (reference sequence). With termini counted, the CDR3 has 15 amino acids. The CDR3 sequence: CASSHVRISPSILYL.

About this clonotype: It is unclear where the CDR3 begins or ends on the DNA, so no DNA is shown, and the CDR3 is as TCRdb lists it. This chain connects TRBV6-6 to TRBJ1-2; the table's D call, TRBD1, was not checked against the DNA. Germline V gives CDR1 MNHNY, CDR2 SVGAGI (reference sequence). From its first to its last residue, the CDR3 has 15 amino acids. CDR3 loop: CASILGRTGGGGYTF.